This T cell receptor (beta chain) appears in the sequencing data of a study of tumor-infiltrating lymphocytes in primary liver carcinoma. Study overall: Resecting the tumor surgically was how the patients' primary liver carcinoma was treated.

Researchers drew blood RNA from unsorted whole blood and extracted germline DNA as well. Constant-region priming of about 0.5 ug total RNA yielded TCR beta cDNA. Slightly modified ARM-PCR with three nested multiplex PCR rounds yielded TCR beta libraries. The study ran its first two PCR rounds for around 10 cycles each, using TRBV1-TRBV30 forward primers and a C-beta reverse primer. A single record per CDR3 protein comes from TCRdb applying MiXCR to the multiplex PCR reads. The repertoire includes some 320,000 distinct CDR3 sequences, around three fifths of them detected once, and roughly 9% sits in the top ten. CDR1 and CDR2 from the germline V gene are MNHEY and SVGEGT. CDR3 length: 14 residues. Study-level results: Being bulk and unsorted, samples allowed no CD4+ and CD8+ repertoire comparison.

Notes on this clonotype: Its antigen is currently unknown. An end of the junction does not agree with germline; a read error may underlie this.

The source of this sequence is a man aged 35 to 55 with primary liver carcinoma and hepatitis B virus infection. This chain connects TRBV6-2 or TRBV6-3 to TRBJ1-2, with D maybe TRBD1 (5 bases). Sequencing input: peripheral blood. CDR3 amino acids: CASRLSGGHYAYTF. Written as DNA, the CDR3 is TGTGCCAGCAGACTCTCCGGGGGTCACTATGCCTACACCTTC.